The clone carrying this TCR beta chain has just one count. No antigen is known for it. Amplification used 60 Vbeta primers and 13 Jbeta primers. Clones were read by immunoSEQ multiplex PCR, and TCRdb kept only the in-frame ones, dropping some. The table records 110,000 to 150,000 clones, about 71% of them present only once. The sample is drawn from a study of cytomegalovirus exposure and HLA in healthy donors. The study's findings and limits: The later analysis indicated that the majority of CMV-associated TCR beta chains appeared HLA-restricted.

Healthy bone marrow donors made up the cohort. Germline CDR1 and CDR2: SGHTA and FQGNSA. The CDR3 has 14 amino acids. The junction had 7 bases not matched to a gene; V was cut back by 3 bases and J by 7 bases. Specimen: PBMCs. The origin of this receptor is a woman in her sixties in good health and CMV-seropositive. The chain combines TRBV7-2 with TRBJ2-7; 9 bases fit TRBD2. The CDR3 is CASSLVAGAYEQYF. CDR3 DNA: TGTGCCAGCAGCTTGGTAGCGGGAGCGTATGAGCAGTACTTC.